This T cell receptor (beta chain) was recorded in a study of cytomegalovirus exposure and HLA in healthy donors. Remarks on this clone: No antigen is known for it.

Unmatched junction bases numbered 9, after V lost 6 bases and J lost 15 bases. CDR1 and CDR2 (germline): SNHLY, FYNNEI. The CDR3 covers 12 residues. Study outcomes and limitations: Later analysis identified a missense DCLRE1C variant that was linked to TCR beta V- and J-gene trimming.

It was with 60 Vbeta and 13 Jbeta primers that the PCR ran. Assay: immunoSEQ multiplex PCR; the TCRdb copy retains only in-frame clones and omits some. The table lists about 240,000 clones, more than 75% of them singletons. The gene calls are TRBV2 and TRBJ2-1; 9 nucleotides agree with TRBD2. Source material: PBMCs. The origin of this receptor is a girl aged 2 to 10 in good health and CMV-seronegative. CDR3 coding DNA: TGTGCCAGCAGGGGTAGCGGGAGTTTCTGGTTCTTC. This codes for CASRGSGSFWFF.